The next 21 T cell receptor beta chains were all read from a single sample in a study of T-cell memory formation after mild COVID-19. In TCRdb, the 5' RACE reads were re-called with MiXCR into one record per CDR3 protein. The sample yields roughly 580,000 distinct CDR3 sequences, roughly 18% seen once. The sample taken for sequencing was PBMCs or a T cell subset sorted from them (not recorded which). The receptors derive from an adult woman who had mild COVID-19 (a few samples of this study predate the infection). Cell type and time point are not known.

The V gene is TRBV5-6, the J gene TRBJ1-2; TRBD1 agrees at 9 bases. V trimming: 3 bases; J trimming: 8 bases; junction bases outside the gene matches: 8. The germline gives CDR1 SGHDT, CDR2 YYEEEE. The CDR3 consists of 14 residues. CDR3 nucleotide sequence: TGTGCCAGCAGCTACCAACAGGGGGCTGAGGGCTACACCTTC. This gives the protein CASSYQQGAEGYTF.

CDR3 sequence (DNA): TGTGCCAGCAGCCGCGGAAGGTCCCTCGGGGAGACCCAGTACTTC. The encoded protein is CASSRGRSLGETQYF. The J gene is TRBJ2-5, the V gene TRBV7-3; no reliable D call. Trimming pared 5 bases from V and 5 bases from J, leaving 18 bases between. This CDR3 has 15 residues. Germline V gene data show CDR1 as SGHTA and CDR2 as FQGTGA.

This clonotype was counted only a few times. The genes are TRBV12-5 and TRBJ1-1, with 9 bases lining up with TRBD1. Germline V gene sequence: CDR1 LGHNT, CDR2 FRNRAP. J was trimmed by 4 bases and V by 2 bases; bases with no gene match: 14. CDR3 length equals 18 residues. This CDR3 is CASGLTKGDREPFTEAFF. CDR3 DNA sequence: TGTGCTAGTGGTTTGACCAAGGGGGACAGGGAGCCGTTCACTGAAGCTTTCTTT.

This clonotype was detected once. The chain employs TRBV20-1 and TRBJ2-7; perhaps TRBD1 as D (6 bases). Germline CDR1 is DFQATT and CDR2 is SNEGSKA (reference sequence). The V gene lost 1 base and the J gene lost 5 bases, with 15 bases spanning the gap. The CDR3 length is 14 residues. Written as DNA, the CDR3 is TGCAGTGCTAGAGCGACAGGCCCTCGCGACGAGCAGTACTTC. It specifies CSARATGPRDEQYF.

This clonotype has just a few counts. CDR3 amino acids: CATSDLTSGGAHEQFF. DNA of the CDR3: TGTGCCACCAGTGATTTGACTAGCGGGGGGGCTCATGAGCAGTTCTTC. The chain combines TRBV24-1 with TRBJ2-1, with 13 bases that match TRBD2. This CDR3 is built from 16 residues. Per the germline V gene, CDR1 is KGHDR and CDR2 is SFDVKD. Trimming took 0 bases from V and 8 from J; bases not matched to a gene: 3.

The chain uses TRBV20-1 and TRBJ2-3; 7 bases line up with TRBD2. The CDR3 runs to 14 residues. After removal of 1 base from V and 4 bases from J, the junction contained 5 bases not matched to a gene. CDR1 and CDR2 (germline): DFQATT, SNEGSKA (reference sequence). Written as DNA, the CDR3 is TGCAGTGCTAGAGTGGGAGCGGGATCAGATACGCAGTATTTT. This codes for CSARVGAGSDTQYF.

This clonotype has only a few counts. The V call is TRBV12-3 or TRBV12-4, the J call TRBJ1-1; no clear D gene. The CDR3 loop spans 13 amino acids. V lost 6 bases and J lost 0, with 8 bases in between. Here the CDR3 reads CASRPELNTEAFF. CDR3 sequence (DNA): TGTGCCAGCAGGCCAGAGCTGAACACTGAAGCTTTCTTT.

The chain has TRBV27 and TRBJ2-3; 14 positions match TRBD2. The CDR3 has 15 amino acids. Germline CDR1 reads MNHEY; CDR2 reads SMNVEV (reference sequence). Trimming at V came to 6 bases and at J to 5 bases, leaving 4 bases not matched to a gene. CDR3 region: CASRTSGGGRDTQYF. In DNA, the CDR3 is TGTGCCAGCAGGACTAGCGGGGGGGGTAGAGATACGCAGTATTTT.

The chain carries TRBV7-9 and TRBJ2-5; D is undetermined. CDR3 length equals 14 residues. The germline gives CDR1 SEHNR, CDR2 FQNEAQ (reference sequence). V lost 5 bases to trimming and J lost 5 bases, with 15 bases between them. The CDR3, as DNA: TGTGCCAGCAGCCAAGCCCCAGTCCTGGAGACCCAGTACTTC. It is translated as CASSQAPVLETQYF.

The rearrangement uses TRBV5-1 and TRBJ1-1; 11 bases fit TRBD1. The CDR3 consists of 17 residues. Per germline, CDR1 SGHRS and CDR2 YFSETQ. Losses at the gene ends were 1 base for V and 1 base for J; bases not matched to a gene: 6. CDR3 loop: CASSLRTGGAGNTEAFF. CDR3 nucleotide sequence: TGCGCCAGCAGCTTGAGGACAGGGGGCGCGGGGAACACTGAAGCTTTCTTT.

This clonotype has more than one count but fewer than ten. The chain employs TRBV12-3 or TRBV12-4 and TRBJ2-5, with D possibly TRBD2 on 6 matching bases. CDR3 length equals 15 residues. V was cut by 7 bases and J by 7 bases, with 22 bases left in between. The CDR3 spells CASIQAGGKNRTQYF. The DNA for the CDR3 is TGTGCCAGCATTCAAGCGGGTGGGAAGAATCGGACCCAGTACTTC.

This clonotype showed up just a few times. V gene TRBV19 combines with J gene TRBJ2-5; D tentatively fits TRBD1 or TRBD2 (6 bases each). This CDR3 region has 13 residues. V was trimmed by 9 bases and J by 3 bases, leaving 14 bases between them. In germline, CDR1 is LNHDA, CDR2 SQIVND (reference sequence). The CDR3 loop reads CASARGLEETQYF. The CDR3 bases are TGTGCCAGCGCCCGGGGGCTTGAAGAGACCCAGTACTTC.

The chain combines TRBV3-1 with TRBJ1-5; D gene uncertain. CDR1 and CDR2 (germline): LGHDT, YNNKEL (reference sequence). The V end lost 3 bases, the J end lost 7 bases, and 7 bases lay between the germline ends. This CDR3 has 12 amino acids. The DNA of the CDR3 is TGTGCCAGCAGCCACGGGATACAGCCCCAGCATTTT. Translating gives CASSHGIQPQHF.

This clonotype was counted a few times. The chain combines TRBV18 with TRBJ2-1; no clear D gene. Germline CDR1 KGHSH, CDR2 LQKENI. Trimming removed 0 bases at V and 4 bases at J, with 7 bases between. This CDR3 has 14 residues. CDR3 DNA: TGTGCCAGCTCACCACCAGTTACGTACAATGAGCAGTTCTTC. Translating it yields CASSPPVTYNEQFF. Based on the CDR3 plus reference TRBV18 and TRBJ2-1, the full variable domain is NAGVMQNPRHLVRRRGQEARLRCSPMKGHSHVYWYRQLPEEGLKFMVYLQKENIIDESGMPKERFSAEFPKEGPSILRIQQVVRGDSAAYFCASSPPVTYNEQFFGPGTRLTVL.

The chain is built from TRBV6-5 and TRBJ2-4; D might be TRBD1 (5 bases). Trimming cost V 2 bases and J 2 bases, with 10 bases left between them. The CDR3 runs 15 residues. Looked up from germline, CDR1 is MNHEY and CDR2 is SVGAGI. CDR3 sequence (DNA): TGTGCCAGCAGTTACGAGGCAGGGACCAAAAACATTCAGTACTTC. It encodes CASSYEAGTKNIQYF.

This clonotype turned up a few times. The V gene is TRBV7-2, the J gene TRBJ2-4; 15 bases align to TRBD2. Looked up from germline, CDR1 is SGHTA and CDR2 is FQGNSA. Trimming cost V 3 bases and J 6 bases; bases outside gene matches: 6. The CDR3 runs to 17 residues. The CDR3 nucleotides are TGTGCCAGCAGCTTGGGGCGGACTAGCGGGAGGGGAAACATTCAGTACTTC. This codes for CASSLGRTSGRGNIQYF.

This clonotype was observed a few times. The chain links TRBV9 to TRBJ2-3; 7 nucleotides align to TRBD2. With 3 bases clipped from V and 0 bases from J, the junction kept 4 bases outside the gene matches. The CDR3 consists of 15 residues. Germline assignment: CDR1 SGDLS and CDR2 YYNGEE. The CDR3 sequence is CASSASGVSTDTQYF. In nucleotides, the CDR3 is TGTGCCAGCAGCGCCAGCGGGGTAAGCACAGATACGCAGTATTTT.

The rearrangement uses TRBV20-1 and TRBJ2-1, with 10 bases aligning to TRBD2. CDR3 length equals 15 residues. The germline CDR1 and CDR2 sequences are DFQATT and SNEGSKA (reference sequence). V trimming: 4 bases; J trimming: 0 bases; junction bases outside the gene matches: 3. The DNA of the CDR3 is TGCAGTGCTATAAGACTAGCGGGCTCCTACAATGAGCAGTTCTTC. Amino acids: CSAIRLAGSYNEQFF.

This clonotype was observed a few times. The chain combines TRBV7-9 with TRBJ1-1; no definite D call. Trimming left V 6 bases short and J 6 bases short, with 5 bases between. CDR3 size: 10 residues. In germline, CDR1 is SEHNR, CDR2 FQNEAQ (reference sequence). This CDR3 is CASSSPEAFF. The CDR3 nucleotides are TGTGCCAGCAGTTCCCCTGAAGCTTTCTTT.

The CDR3, as DNA: TGTGCCAGCAGCTTAGCCGGGGCGGGCGGCTACACCTTC. Encoded protein: CASSLAGAGGYTF. The V call is TRBV7-9, the J call TRBJ1-2; D possibly corresponds to TRBD1 (5 bases). The V and J ends lost 0 bases and 8 bases respectively, with 10 bases between them. This CDR3 contains 13 residues. Germline CDR1 is SEHNR and CDR2 is FQNEAQ (reference sequence). Looking up the rest from reference TRBV7-9 and TRBJ1-2 gives the full variable domain: DTGVSQNPRHKITKRGQNVTFRCDPISEHNRLYWYRQTLGQGPEFLTYFQNEAQLEKSRLLSDRFSAERPKGSFSTLEIQRTEQGDSAMYLCASSLAGAGGYTFGSGTRLTVV.

V is TRBV7-2 and J is TRBJ1-2; D gene uncertain. Germline V CDR1 and CDR2: SGHTA, FQGNSA. The CDR3 has 13 amino acids. Trimming stripped 2 bases from V and 7 bases from J, with 11 bases between. The CDR3 DNA follows: TGTGCCAGCAGCTTATCCGACATTTCTGGCTACACCTTC. It is translated as CASSLSDISGYTF.